A selection of T cell receptor beta chains follows, all from one sample in a study of regulatory T cells in long-lasting Graves disease. Each CDR3 protein is one row after TCRdb ran MiXCR on the multiplex PCR reads. This table has approximately 300,000 distinct CDR3 sequences, 18% appearing once. The sequencing used peripheral blood mononuclear cells (PBMCs), collected at new diagnosis, from a patient treated with antithyroid drugs. The source of these receptors is a female donor with Graves disease. Each CDR3 is given with its conserved first and last residue. A D gene is named only where the DNA matches it firmly. The size of a clone is reported for some rows only, either as once, few or many, or as a class for expanded clones.

TRBV27	TRBJ1-2	.	TRBD1	TGTGCCAGCAGTTTAGACCCTACAGGGGGAGGTGGCTACACCTTC	CASSLDPTGGGGYTF
TRBV18	TRBJ2-7	.	.	TGTGCCAGCTCACCATTGCGGACGGGGGACGAGCAGTACTTC	CASSPLRTGDEQYF
TRBV27	TRBJ2-3	many	.	TGTGCCAGCAGTTTTGTTCGAGGGGCCCCCTTCACAGATACGCAGTATTTT	CASSFVRGAPFTDTQYF
TRBV29-1	TRBJ1-2	many	.	TGCAGCGTTGAGTCGACAGTCTATGGCTACACCTTC	CSVESTVYGYTF
TRBV6-1	TRBJ2-7	.	TRBD1	TGTGCCAGCAGTACCGGGACAGGGTTCACCTACGAGCAGTACTTC	CASSTGTGFTYEQYF
TRBV7-9	TRBJ1-1	.	.	TGTGCCAGCAGCTCGATCGGGGGCACTGAAGCTTTCTTT	CASSSIGGTEAFF
TRBV28	TRBJ1-2	many	.	TGTGCCAGCACACAAGCCCTTCATGGCTACACCTTC	CASTQALHGYTF
TRBV12-3/TRBV12-4	TRBJ2-7	many	.	TGTGCCAGCAGTTCTACTAGAGTCGGCTACGAGCAGTACTTC	CASSSTRVGYEQYF
TRBV12-3/TRBV12-4	TRBJ2-5	.	TRBD1	TGTGCCAGCAGTTTAGGGGCAGGGGGTATAGAGACCCAGTACTTC	CASSLGAGGIETQYF
TRBV24-1	TRBJ1-2	many	.	TGTGCCACCAGTGACGGCGGGTATGGCTACACCTTC	CATSDGGYGYTF
TRBV7-8	TRBJ2-7	many	TRBD2	TGTGCCAGCAGCGCGTGGACTAGCGGGATGTACGAGCAGTACTTC	CASSAWTSGMYEQYF
TRBV27	TRBJ2-1	.	TRBD2	TGTGCCAGCAGTCTGCGGACTAGCGGGAGTCGCTCCCACAATGAGCAGTTCTTC	CASSLRTSGSRSHNEQFF
TRBV29-1	TRBJ1-4	.	.	TGCAGCGTAGTCGACAGCCTGAGCGAAAAACTGTTTTTT	CSVVDSLSEKLFF
TRBV28	TRBJ2-7	many	.	TGTGCCAGCAGTTTCGGGAGTCATGGATCCTACGAGCAGTACTTC	CASSFGSHGSYEQYF
TRBV2	TRBJ2-1	many	TRBD2	TGTGCCGGACAACTAACTAGCGGGAGGGCCGGGGATGAGCAGTTCTTC	CAGQLTSGRAGDEQFF
TRBV20-1	TRBJ1-5	.	.	TGCAGTGCTAGAGTAGGACAGCCATATAGCAATCAGCCCCAGCATTTT	CSARVGQPYSNQPQHF
TRBV12-5	TRBJ2-1	many	TRBD2	TGTGCTAGTGGCCCGGGACTAGCGGGAGAGGGGAACAATGAGCAGTTCTTC	CASGPGLAGEGNNEQFF
TRBV13	TRBJ2-1	few	.	TGTGCCAGCAGCTTAGATGGGGGCAGGGAGGGCCCCTACAATGAGCAGTTCTTC	CASSLDGGREGPYNEQFF
TRBV27	TRBJ1-2	many	.	TGTGCCAGCAGGTTGGACAGAAACTATGGCTACACCTTC	CASRLDRNYGYTF
TRBV28	TRBJ2-5	many	TRBD2	TGTGCCAGTGGGACTAGCGGGGCTCGGGGGACCCAGTACTTC	CASGTSGARGTQYF
TRBV28	TRBJ2-1	few	.	TGTGCCAGCAGTTTGCGGGACTTTTACAATGAGCAGTTCTTC	CASSLRDFYNEQFF
TRBV11-3	TRBJ2-2	many	.	TGTGCCAGCAGCCCGCCTAGGGGGTTTACCGGGGAGCTGTTTTTT	CASSPPRGFTGELFF
TRBV30	TRBJ2-3	many	TRBD2	TGTGCCTGGAATACGCTAGCGGGAGCGGGAGATACGCAGTATTTT	CAWNTLAGAGDTQYF
TRBV28	TRBJ2-7	few	.	TGTGCCAGCAGTTTATGCCGGCTGTCGTGCGAGCAGTACTTC	CASSLCRLSCEQYF
TRBV28	TRBJ1-1	few	.	TGTGCCGGCAGTAACCGGGACATGACTGAAGCTTTCTTT	CAGSNRDMTEAFF
TRBV5-1	TRBJ2-7	many	TRBD2	TGCGCCAGCAGCCCCGGGACTAGCGGGAGGTCTGACGAGCAGTACTTC	CASSPGTSGRSDEQYF
TRBV12-3/TRBV12-4	TRBJ2-1	many	TRBD2	TGTGCCAGCACCGACGGGACTAACTCCTACAATGAGCAGTTCTTC	CASTDGTNSYNEQFF
TRBV12-3/TRBV12-4	TRBJ2-7	many	.	TGTGCCAGCAGTAGTAGCGGACCCCTCTACGAGCAGTACTTC	CASSSSGPLYEQYF
TRBV3-1	TRBJ2-7	many	TRBD1	TGTGCCAGCAGCCAAGTGGACAGGGTGTACGAGCAGTACTTC	CASSQVDRVYEQYF
TRBV12-5	TRBJ2-5	many	TRBD2	TGTGCTAGTGGATCGGGACTAGCGGGAGTATGGGAGACCCAGTACTTC	CASGSGLAGVWETQYF
TRBV19	TRBJ2-7	.	.	TGTGCCAGTAGTATGGGCAGAGTCTACGAGCAGTACTTC	CASSMGRVYEQYF
TRBV6-2/TRBV6-3	TRBJ1-6	few	.	TGTGCCAGCAGTTACCCCCAGGAAGAGGGCTATAATTCACCCCTCCACTTT	CASSYPQEEGYNSPLHF
TRBV20-1	TRBJ2-2	.	.	TGCAGTGCTCCCCGGGCTAGCGCAGGGGAGCTGTTTTTT	CSAPRASAGELFF
TRBV19	TRBJ1-5	.	.	TGTGCCAGTAGTAACGACAGGCAGGGATGGCCCCAGCATTTT	CASSNDRQGWPQHF
TRBV19	TRBJ2-2	many	TRBD2	TGTGCCAGTAGTCTTATCATGGGACTAACTCCCGGGGAGCTGTTTTTT	CASSLIMGLTPGELFF
TRBV7-8	TRBJ2-2	many	TRBD1	TGTGCCAGCAGCACGACAGGGTACACCGGGGAGCTGTTTTTT	CASSTTGYTGELFF
TRBV4-2	TRBJ2-4	few	.	TGTGCCAGCAGCCAAGAGCATTTACTAGCCAAAAACATTCAGTACTTC	CASSQEHLLAKNIQYF
TRBV7-2	TRBJ2-1	once	TRBD2	TGTGCCAGCAGCAAAGGACTAGCGGGAGCTTTATCGTTCTTC	CASSKGLAGALSFF
TRBV12-3/TRBV12-4	TRBJ1-5	many	.	TGTGCCAGCAGTCGATCAGGGGTCAATCAGCCCCAGCATTTT	CASSRSGVNQPQHF
TRBV20-1	TRBJ2-2	few	.	TGCAGTGCCTCCAGGGGTCCGGGGAACACCGGGGAGCTGTTTTTT	CSASRGPGNTGELFF
TRBV20-1	TRBJ2-7	.	TRBD1	TGCAGTGTCCGGGACAGGGGGGGATACGAGCAGTACTTC	CSVRDRGGYEQYF